This is a list of T cell receptor beta chains from one sample in a study of shared clonotypes between healthy human individuals. Repertoires were generated with immunoSEQ multiplex PCR, while TCRdb's copy carries only in-frame clones and drops some. The profile shows millions of clones, 85% to 95% of them singletons. Sequencing was done on a sample of naive CD4+ T cells from PBMCs. Receptors were obtained from a man between 18 and 29 years old in good health. Some clones in this sample may be carry-over from other donors' samples. The CDR3 runs from the conserved cysteine through the conserved F or W. D genes are given only for firm matches. Clone size, where shown, is once, few, many, or a class for clones that have expanded.

- | TRBJ1-3 | - | TRBV5-1 | CASSPAGSGNTIYF | TGCGCCAGCAGCCCCGCGGGCTCTGGAAACACCATATATTTT
- | TRBJ1-3 | - | TRBV5-1 | CASSLAGVTDSGYAGNTIYF | TGCGCCAGCAGCTTGGCGGGAGTCACGGACAGCGGTTATGCGGGAAACACCATATATTTT
- | TRBJ1-3 | - | TRBV5-6 | CASSLDRHGGNTIYF | TGTGCCAGCAGCTTGGACAGGCATGGTGGAAACACCATATATTTT
- | TRBJ2-7 | TRBD1 | TRBV7-2 | CASSNDRVGEQYF | TGTGCCAGCAGCAACGACAGGGTGGGGGAGCAGTACTTC
- | TRBJ2-1 | - | TRBV5-1 | CASSLVSAINEQFF | TGCGCCAGCAGCTTGGTCTCAGCGATCAATGAGCAGTTCTTC
- | TRBJ2-7 | TRBD2 | TRBV4-1 | CASSQEGTSVSYEQYF | TGCGCCAGCAGCCAAGAGGGGACTAGCGTCTCCTACGAGCAGTACTTC
- | TRBJ2-7 | - | TRBV10-3 | CAIRTDSPTAYEQYF | TGTGCCATCAGAACGGACTCCCCTACGGCCTACGAGCAGTACTTC
- | TRBJ2-5 | TRBD2 | TRBV27 | CASSLRLAGGWTQYF | TGTGCCAGCAGTTTAAGACTAGCGGGAGGGTGGACCCAGTACTTC
- | TRBJ1-1 | - | TRBV11-1 | CASSLVFGDTEAFF | TGTGCCAGCAGCTTAGTTTTCGGGGACACTGAAGCTTTCTTT
- | TRBJ2-3 | - | TRBV30 | CAWSRGTEDTQYF | TGTGCCTGGAGTAGGGGGACTGAGGATACGCAGTATTTT
- | TRBJ1-4 | - | TRBV28 | CASRAQVITWKLFF | TGTGCCAGCAGGGCACAGGTTATAACGTGGAAACTGTTTTTT
- | TRBJ2-2 | TRBD1 | TRBV18 | CASSTGTGATGELFF | TGTGCCAGCTCAACGGGGACAGGGGCAACCGGGGAGCTGTTTTTT
- | TRBJ2-3 | TRBD2 | TRBV6-1 | CASRMGRETPDTQYF | TGTGCCAGCAGGATGGGGCGGGAGACCCCAGATACGCAGTATTTT
- | TRBJ2-5 | TRBD2 | TRBV6-1 | CANALADQETQYF | TGTGCCAACGCACTAGCGGACCAAGAGACCCAGTACTTC
- | TRBJ2-5 | - | TRBV2 | CASRAFQETQYF | TGTGCCAGCAGGGCCTTTCAAGAGACCCAGTACTTC
- | TRBJ2-1 | - | TRBV28 | CASHSGYNEQFF | TGTGCCAGCCACAGCGGTTACAATGAGCAGTTCTTC
- | TRBJ2-1 | TRBD2 | TRBV9 | CASSVGVGLAGEYNEQFF | TGTGCCAGCAGCGTAGGAGTGGGTCTAGCGGGAGAATATAATGAGCAGTTCTTC
- | TRBJ2-7 | TRBD1 | TRBV7-9 | CASSPVGGDEQYF | TGTGCCAGCAGCCCAGTAGGGGGCGACGAGCAGTACTTC
once | TRBJ2-1 | - | TRBV27 | CASGKDGRREQFF | TGTGCCAGCGGAAAAGACGGGCGTCGTGAGCAGTTCTTC
- | TRBJ2-3 | - | TRBV5-6 | CASSFWDTQYF | TGTGCCAGCAGCTTCTGGGATACGCAGTATTTT
- | TRBJ2-1 | - | TRBV20-1 | CSARLRYEQFF | TGCAGTGCCAGGCTACGATATGAGCAGTTCTTC
- | TRBJ2-2 | - | TRBV28 | CASSLIPPGELFF | TGTGCCAGCAGTTTAATTCCCCCGGGGGAGCTGTTTTTT
- | TRBJ1-3 | - | TRBV9 | CASSGGPGSSPSGNTIYF | TGTGCCAGCAGCGGAGGACCCGGTTCCAGCCCGTCTGGAAACACCATATATTTT
- | TRBJ1-1 | - | TRBV19 | CASSMGGPNTEAFF | TGTGCCAGTAGTATGGGGGGCCCAAACACTGAAGCTTTCTTT
once | TRBJ1-3 | - | TRBV9 | CASSENPGDGNTIYF | TGTGCCAGCAGCGAAAACCCAGGGGATGGAAACACCATATATTTT
- | TRBJ1-5 | TRBD1 | TRBV25-1 | CASSSTGNNQPQHF | TGTGCCAGCAGCTCGACAGGGAACAATCAGCCCCAGCATTTT
- | TRBJ2-1 | - | TRBV25-1 | CATEGGRSYNEQFF | TGTGCCACCGAGGGGGGACGCTCCTACAATGAGCAGTTCTTC
- | TRBJ1-5 | - | TRBV4-3 | CASSQLHRRGNNQPQHF | TGCGCCAGCAGCCAACTCCACCGACGGGGAAACAATCAGCCCCAGCATTTT
- | TRBJ2-2 | TRBD1 | TRBV7-2 | CASSTSGTVNTGELFF | TGTGCCAGCAGCACGTCCGGGACAGTGAACACCGGGGAGCTGTTTTTT
- | TRBJ1-2 | TRBD1 | TRBV28 | CAGSLGRSGTEGYTF | TGTGCCGGCAGTTTAGGCCGCTCCGGGACAGAAGGCTACACCTTC
- | TRBJ2-7 | - | TRBV5-1 | CASSLIQSSYEQYF | TGCGCCAGCAGCTTAATACAGAGCTCCTACGAGCAGTACTTC
- | TRBJ2-5 | TRBD1 | TRBV6-1 | CASSEIGTGGKETQYF | TGTGCCAGCAGTGAAATCGGGACAGGGGGCAAAGAGACCCAGTACTTC
- | TRBJ2-7 | TRBD1 | TRBV6-6 | CASSTSRTGDYEQYF | TGTGCCAGCAGTACCTCGAGGACAGGGGACTACGAGCAGTACTTC
- | TRBJ2-3 | - | TRBV29-1 | CSARGAFRTDTQYF | TGCAGCGCCAGGGGGGCCTTCCGCACAGATACGCAGTATTTT
- | TRBJ1-2 | - | TRBV7-2 | CASSPEGPGANYGYTF | TGTGCCAGCAGCCCCGAAGGGCCAGGTGCTAACTATGGCTACACCTTC
- | TRBJ2-4 | - | TRBV28 | CASSLGTRPKNIQYF | TGTGCCAGCAGTTTAGGGACAAGACCCAAAAACATTCAGTACTTC
- | TRBJ2-5 | TRBD2 | TRBV29-1 | CSGLAGSETQYF | TGCAGCGGACTAGCGGGATCGGAGACCCAGTACTTC
- | TRBJ1-4 | TRBD1 | TRBV5-1 | CASSVRQGPNEKLFF | TGCGCCAGCAGCGTCCGACAGGGACCTAATGAAAAACTGTTTTTT
- | TRBJ1-6 | TRBD1 | TRBV25-1 | CASSDDQGDHSPLHF | TGTGCCAGCAGTGACGATCAGGGGGACCATTCACCCCTCCACTTT
- | TRBJ1-1 | TRBD1 | TRBV9 | CASSGQGHTEAFF | TGTGCCAGCAGCGGACAGGGCCACACTGAAGCTTTCTTT
- | TRBJ1-5 | - | TRBV7-9 | CASSSLVGSNQPQHF | TGTGCCAGCAGCTCGCTAGTCGGGAGCAATCAGCCCCAGCATTTT
- | TRBJ1-1 | - | TRBV7-2 | CASSSQGWTEAFF | TGTGCCAGCAGCTCCCAGGGTTGGACTGAAGCTTTCTTT
- | TRBJ2-3 | - | TRBV19 | CASSQRPGGWSSTDTQYF | TGTGCCAGTTCGCAACGCCCCGGGGGCTGGTCTAGCACAGATACGCAGTATTTT
- | TRBJ2-3 | TRBD2 | TRBV11-2 | CASSYRPSGDTQYF | TGTGCCAGCAGCTATAGACCTAGCGGGGATACGCAGTATTTT
- | TRBJ2-1 | TRBD2 | TRBV7-2 | CASSLAPGLAANEQFF | TGTGCCAGCAGCTTAGCGCCGGGACTAGCGGCCAATGAGCAGTTCTTC
- | TRBJ2-5 | TRBD2 | TRBV4-1 | CASTPQPREGQETQYF | TGCGCCAGCACCCCCCAACCGAGGGAGGGCCAAGAGACCCAGTACTTC
- | TRBJ1-2 | - | TRBV28 | CASKAGRAPNYGYTF | TGTGCCAGCAAGGCAGGGAGGGCCCCTAACTATGGCTACACCTTC
- | TRBJ1-1 | TRBD1 | TRBV18 | CASSPNRGYEAFF | TGTGCCAGCTCACCTAACAGGGGGTATGAAGCTTTCTTT
once | TRBJ1-1 | - | TRBV5-4 | CASSLILNTEAFF | TGTGCCAGCAGCTTGATTCTAAACACTGAAGCTTTCTTT
- | TRBJ2-3 | - | TRBV5-5 | CASSLIHSTDTQYF | TGTGCCAGCAGCTTGATACACTCCACAGATACGCAGTATTTT